This entry describes one T cell receptor (beta chain). Its matching antigen is unknown. The record originates from a study of shared clonotypes between healthy human individuals. The study, taken as a whole, reports: Donor clonotype sharing was expected to depend on sequencing depth.

The protocol was immunoSEQ multiplex PCR, while the TCRdb copy is restricted to in-frame clones and leaves out a portion. The data contain some 1.5 million clones, 95% to 99% of them seen just once; the ten biggest clones take up 0.4% to 0.55%. V lost 8 bases and J lost 0, with 8 bases in between. The CDR3 runs to 13 residues. Germline CDR1 MDHEN, CDR2 SYDVKM. The sample comprised naive CD4+ T cells sorted from blood. Subset defined: CD45RA+ positively selected. This sequence originates from a man under 40 in good health. The V call is TRBV28, the J call TRBJ1-5; no reliable D call. The CDR3 DNA reads TGTGCCAGCCACGTGTTTAGCAATCAGCCCCAGCATTTT. This translates into CASHVFSNQPQHF.